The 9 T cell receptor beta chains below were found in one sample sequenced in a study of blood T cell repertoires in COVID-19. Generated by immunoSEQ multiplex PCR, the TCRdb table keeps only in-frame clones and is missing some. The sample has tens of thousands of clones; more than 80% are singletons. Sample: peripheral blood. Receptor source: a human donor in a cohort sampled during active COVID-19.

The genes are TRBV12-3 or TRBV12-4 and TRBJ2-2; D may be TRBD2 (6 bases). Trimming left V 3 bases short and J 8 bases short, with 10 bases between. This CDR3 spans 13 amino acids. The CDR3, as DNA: TGTGCCAGCAGTTTCCTAGCGTCGGGGGAGCTGTTTTTT. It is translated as CASSFLASGELFF.

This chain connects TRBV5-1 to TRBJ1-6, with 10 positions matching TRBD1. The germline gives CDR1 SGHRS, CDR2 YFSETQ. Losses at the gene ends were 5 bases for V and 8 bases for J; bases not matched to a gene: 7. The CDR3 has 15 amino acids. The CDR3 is CASSPLGTGDSPLHF. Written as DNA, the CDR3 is TGCGCCAGCAGTCCCCTCGGGACAGGGGATTCACCCCTCCACTTT.

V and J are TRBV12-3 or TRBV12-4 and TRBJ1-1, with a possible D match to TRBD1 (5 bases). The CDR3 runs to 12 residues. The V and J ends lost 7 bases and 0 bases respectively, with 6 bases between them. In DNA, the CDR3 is TGTGCCAGCAAGGGGATGAACACTGAAGCTTTCTTT. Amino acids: CASKGMNTEAFF.

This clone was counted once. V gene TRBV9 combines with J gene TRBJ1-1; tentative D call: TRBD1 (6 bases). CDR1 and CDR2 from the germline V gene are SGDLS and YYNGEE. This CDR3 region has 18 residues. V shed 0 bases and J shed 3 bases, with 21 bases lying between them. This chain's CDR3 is CASSVEPGAPSIYTEAFF. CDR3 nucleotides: TGTGCCAGCAGCGTAGAGCCAGGGGCACCCTCGATTTACACTGAAGCTTTCTTT. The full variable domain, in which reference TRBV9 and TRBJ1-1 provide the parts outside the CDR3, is DSGVTQTPKHLITATGQRVTLRCSPRSGDLSVYWYQQSLDQGLQFLIQYYNGEERAKGNILERFSAQQFPDLHSELNLSSLELGDSALYFCASSVEPGAPSIYTEAFFGQGTRLTVV.

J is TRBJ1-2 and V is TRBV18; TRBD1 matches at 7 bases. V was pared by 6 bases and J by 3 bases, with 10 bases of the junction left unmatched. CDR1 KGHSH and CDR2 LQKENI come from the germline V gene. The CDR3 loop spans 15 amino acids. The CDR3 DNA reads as TGTGCCAGCTCCCAAACGACAGGGTCCGACTATGGCTACACCTTC. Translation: CASSQTTGSDYGYTF.

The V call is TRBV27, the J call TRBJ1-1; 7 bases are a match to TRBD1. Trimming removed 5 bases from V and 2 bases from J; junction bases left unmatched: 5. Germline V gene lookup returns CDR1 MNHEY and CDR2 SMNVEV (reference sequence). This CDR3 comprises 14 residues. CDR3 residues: CASSKGQLNTEAFF. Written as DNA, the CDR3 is TGTGCCAGCAGTAAGGGACAGTTAAACACTGAAGCTTTCTTT.

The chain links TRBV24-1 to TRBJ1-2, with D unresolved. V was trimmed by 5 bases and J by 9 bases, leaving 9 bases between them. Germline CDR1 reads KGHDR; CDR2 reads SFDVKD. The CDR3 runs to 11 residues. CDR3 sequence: CATSVAGSYTF. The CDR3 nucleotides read TGTGCCACCAGTGTTGCGGGCAGCTACACCTTC.

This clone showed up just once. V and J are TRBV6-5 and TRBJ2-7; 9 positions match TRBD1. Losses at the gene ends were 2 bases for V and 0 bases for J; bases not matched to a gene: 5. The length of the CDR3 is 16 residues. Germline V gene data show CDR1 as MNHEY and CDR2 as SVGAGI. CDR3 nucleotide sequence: TGTGCCAGCAGTTACACCGGGACAGGGTTCTCCTACGAGCAGTACTTC. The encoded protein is CASSYTGTGFSYEQYF.

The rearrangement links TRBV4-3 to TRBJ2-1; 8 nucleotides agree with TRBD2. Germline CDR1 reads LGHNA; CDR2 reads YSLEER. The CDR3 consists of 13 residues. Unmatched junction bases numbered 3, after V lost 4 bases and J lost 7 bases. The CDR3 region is CASSLAGNNEQFF. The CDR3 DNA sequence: TGCGCCAGCAGCCTAGCGGGGAATAATGAGCAGTTCTTC.